One and the same sample provided the 15 T cell receptor beta chains below, sequenced in a study of T cell changes during pregnancy in multiple sclerosis. Sequencing was performed with immunoSEQ multiplex PCR; in TCRdb, only in-frame clones are kept and a portion is missing. The sample has around 56,000 clones, around 91% seen once. The material sequenced was peripheral blood, taken after pregnancy. These receptors were collected from a female donor with multiple sclerosis, enrolled in a pregnancy study.

This clone was seen only once. The CDR3: CSAPVYGELFF. The CDR3 DNA is TGCAGTGCCCCGGTTTACGGGGAGCTGTTTTTT. The chain employs TRBV20-1 and TRBJ2-2, with no clear D. Trimming took off 6 bases at V and 7 bases at J, with 9 bases between the two ends. This CDR3 is built from 11 residues. The germline gives CDR1 DFQATT, CDR2 SNEGSKA (reference sequence).

This clone is a singleton in its sample. This chain links TRBV9 with TRBJ2-3; 13 bases fit TRBD2. Germline V lookup: CDR1 SGDLS, CDR2 YYNGEE. The CDR3 is 17 residues long. The V gene end was trimmed by 3 bases and the J gene end by 5 bases; junction bases not matched to a gene: 9. The CDR3 nucleotides are TGTGCCAGCAGCGCTAGACGACTAGCGGGGGGAGGAGATACGCAGTATTTT. Amino acid sequence: CASSARRLAGGGDTQYF.

This clone was observed a single time. The genes are TRBV5-1 and TRBJ1-4, with TRBD1 matching over 11 bases. Germline loops: CDR1 SGHRS, CDR2 YFSETQ. V gave up 0 bases and J gave up 8 bases; unmatched junction bases: 0. This CDR3 is built from 14 residues. Written as DNA, the CDR3 is TGCGCCAGCAGCTTGGGGACAGGGGGCGAAAAACTGTTTTTT. Encoded protein: CASSLGTGGEKLFF.

V is TRBV6-6 and J is TRBJ1-2; possibly TRBD1 for D (5 bases). Germline V lookup: CDR1 MNHNY, CDR2 SVGAGI (reference sequence). The CDR3 extends over 16 amino acids. V lost 6 bases and J 0 bases, leaving 17 bases between the germline ends. The CDR3 sequence: CASSVNRHSANYGYTF. In nucleotides, the CDR3 is TGTGCCAGCAGCGTAAACAGGCACAGCGCTAACTATGGCTACACCTTC.

The rearrangement links TRBV7-8 to TRBJ2-1, with D uncertain. Per germline, CDR1 SGHVS and CDR2 FQNEAQ. Between the trimmed V and J ends, which lost 0 bases and 8 bases, there was a span of 8 bases. The CDR3 is 13 amino acids. CDR3 sequence: CASSLAIEYEQFF. CDR3 bases: TGTGCCAGCAGCTTAGCGATCGAGTATGAGCAGTTCTTC.

The chain carries TRBV6-1 and TRBJ1-1; D call uncertain. This CDR3 spans 15 amino acids. Germline CDR1 MNHNS, CDR2 SASEGT. Trimming left V 2 bases short and J 1 base short, with 11 bases between. The CDR3 sequence: CASSELRHRNTEAFF. For the CDR3, the DNA is TGTGCCAGCAGTGAATTGAGGCATCGGAACACTGAAGCTTTCTTT.

The chain employs TRBV6-5 and TRBJ2-7, with a possible D match to TRBD2 (7 bases). The V and J ends lost 3 bases and 4 bases respectively, with 16 bases between them. CDR3 size: 15 residues. Germline V gives CDR1 MNHEY, CDR2 SVGAGI. CDR3 amino acids: CASSYYAGATYEQYF. For the CDR3, the DNA is TGTGCCAGCAGTTATTACGCGGGGGCTACTTACGAGCAGTACTTC.

This clone was seen a handful of times. The V call is TRBV25-1, the J call TRBJ1-1; D might be TRBD1 (5 bases). The V and J ends lost 8 bases and 11 bases respectively, with 18 bases between them. The CDR3 has 12 residues. Looked up from germline, CDR1 is MGHDK and CDR2 is SYGVNS. In DNA form, the CDR3 reads TGTGCCAGCGGGACTTTCCAAGGTGGGGCTTTCTTT. Its translation is CASGTFQGGAFF. Combining the CDR3 with reference TRBV25-1 and TRBJ1-1 gives the whole variable domain EADIYQTPRYLVIGTGKKITLECSQTMGHDKMYWYQQDPGMELHLIHYSYGVNSTEKGDLSSESTVSRIRTEHFPLTLESARPSHTSQYLCASGTFQGGAFFGQGTRLTVV.

The DNA for the CDR3 is TGTGCCAGCAGCCCGCCCAGGGGGAGCCCCAACACTGAAGCTTTCTTT. Translated: CASSPPRGSPNTEAFF. This rearrangement joins TRBV7-9 to TRBJ1-1; the match to TRBD1 covers 7 bases. CDR3 length equals 16 residues. With 5 bases clipped from V and 2 bases from J, the junction kept 11 bases outside the gene matches. Germline V CDR1 and CDR2: SEHNR, FQNEAQ (reference sequence).

The rearrangement uses TRBV5-1 and TRBJ2-5; 8 bases align to TRBD1. This CDR3 region has 15 residues. Germline V gives CDR1 SGHRS, CDR2 YFSETQ. V trimming: 1 base; J trimming: 2 bases; junction bases outside the gene matches: 4. Here the CDR3 reads CASSLNTGGQETQYF. CDR3 bases: TGCGCCAGCAGCTTGAATACAGGGGGGCAAGAGACCCAGTACTTC.

V usage is TRBV18 and J usage is TRBJ2-2, with 10 positions matching TRBD1. V lost 2 bases, J lost 4 bases, and 7 bases stayed unmatched. There are 17 residues in the CDR3. The germline V gene encodes CDR1 KGHSH and CDR2 LQKENI. CDR3 region: CASSPRRTGGGTGELFF. The DNA for the CDR3 is TGTGCCAGCTCACCAAGGCGGACAGGGGGTGGCACCGGGGAGCTGTTTTTT.

The V gene is TRBV11-2, the J gene TRBJ1-2; possible D gene TRBD1, 6 bases. Deletions cut 4 bases from V and 2 bases from J, with 8 bases between. CDR3 size: 13 residues. Germline CDR1 and CDR2: SGHAT and FQNNGV. The CDR3 loop reads CASSSGVNYGYTF. In nucleotides, the CDR3 is TGTGCCAGCAGCTCAGGGGTAAACTATGGCTACACCTTC.

The chain is built from TRBV9 and TRBJ2-3; 13 bases agree with TRBD2. Germline V lookup: CDR1 SGDLS, CDR2 YYNGEE. The CDR3 length is 16 residues. After removal of 2 bases from V and 7 bases from J, the junction contained 7 bases not matched to a gene. In DNA, the CDR3 is TGTGCCAGCAGCGTTACTAGCGGGGGGGCCGTGAATACGCAGTATTTT. Its translation is CASSVTSGGAVNTQYF.

The CDR3 loop reads CASSQDRGRTEAFF. DNA of the CDR3: TGCGCCAGCAGCCAGGACAGGGGGCGGACTGAAGCTTTCTTT. The V gene is TRBV4-1, the J gene TRBJ1-1, with TRBD1 matching 11 bases. The CDR3 contains 14 residues. Germline V lookup: CDR1 MGHRA, CDR2 YSYEKL. Germline trimming cut 3 bases from V and 5 bases from J; bases unmatched to any gene: 2.

The chain uses TRBV7-2 and TRBJ1-5; D gene ambiguous. Trimming cost V 3 bases and J 7 bases, with 19 bases left between them. The CDR3 has 16 amino acids. Looked up from germline, CDR1 is SGHTA and CDR2 is FQGNSA. The CDR3 DNA follows: TGTGCCAGCAGCTTCCTACCGGGGTGGGAAGGGCAGCCCCAGCATTTT. Protein product: CASSFLPGWEGQPQHF.